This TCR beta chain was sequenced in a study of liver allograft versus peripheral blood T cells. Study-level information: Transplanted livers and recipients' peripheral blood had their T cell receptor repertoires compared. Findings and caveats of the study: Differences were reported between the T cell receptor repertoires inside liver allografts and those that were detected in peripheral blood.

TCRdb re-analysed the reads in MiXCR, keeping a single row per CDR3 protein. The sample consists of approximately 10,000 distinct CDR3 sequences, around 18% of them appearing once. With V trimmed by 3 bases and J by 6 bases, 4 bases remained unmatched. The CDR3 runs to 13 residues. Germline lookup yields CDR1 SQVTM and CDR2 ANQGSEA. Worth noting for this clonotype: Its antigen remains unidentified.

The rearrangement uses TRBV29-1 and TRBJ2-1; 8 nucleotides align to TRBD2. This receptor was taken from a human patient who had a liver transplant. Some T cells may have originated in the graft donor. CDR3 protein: CSVDGAGGNEQFF. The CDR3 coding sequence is TGCAGCGTTGATGGGGCGGGGGGCAATGAGCAGTTCTTC.